These 29 T cell receptor beta chains came from one sample sequenced in a study of T and B cells in COVID-19 patients. TRB rearrangements were amplified by multiplex PCR with BIOMED2 TRB-A/B primers. TCRdb called the multiplex PCR reads again in MiXCR, with one record for every CDR3 protein. The sample lists some 5,000 distinct CDR3 sequences; less than 25% were seen once. From blood, roughly 250-550 ng of genomic DNA served as TRB template. The sample was blood. The receptors come from a human donor with active COVID-19.

This clonotype is labeled as medium-sized. V usage is TRBV18 and J usage is TRBJ2-3; 10 bases line up with TRBD2. J gave up 0 bases and V 7 bases, and 13 bases lay outside the gene matches. The CDR3 loop spans 18 amino acids. Germline lookup yields CDR1 KGHSH and CDR2 LQKENI. This CDR3 is CASFAAAGGQHSTDTQYF. The DNA for the CDR3 is TGTGCCAGCTTCGCGGCAGCGGGGGGGCAACATAGCACAGATACGCAGTATTTT.

This clonotype came up a few times. This rearrangement joins TRBV5-4 to TRBJ2-3; 8 positions agree with TRBD2. Germline values: CDR1 SGHNT, CDR2 YYREEE (reference sequence). The junction had 6 bases not matched to a gene; V was cut back by 4 bases and J by 2 bases. CDR3 length: 15 residues. The CDR3 DNA reads TGTGCCAGCAGCCCGTCGGGGGGGAACACAGATACGCAGTATTTT. It encodes CASSPSGGNTDTQYF.

Points on this clonotype: The conserved phenylalanine or tryptophan is not found at the CDR3 terminus, so this likely reflects a read error. The DNA is omitted, as the CDR3 cannot be located on it reliably, and the CDR3 follows TCRdb's listing. This chain links TRBV29-1 with TRBJ1-2; the table's D call, TRBD1, has no DNA check behind it. Inclusive of both ends, the CDR3 amounts to 12 amino acids. Per the germline V gene, CDR1 is SQVTM and CDR2 is ANQGSEA. The CDR3 spells CSGGREREGDTC.

The rearrangement joins TRBV28 to TRBJ1-1; D unclear. Germline assignment: CDR1 MDHEN and CDR2 SYDVKM. There are 14 residues in the CDR3. V was clipped by 7 bases and J by 0 bases, with 12 bases between them. CDR3 loop: CASTSVGLNTEAFF. CDR3 coding DNA: TGTGCCAGCACCTCTGTTGGGCTGAACACTGAAGCTTTCTTT.

This clonotype was recorded a few times. The rearrangement uses TRBV12-3 or TRBV12-4 and TRBJ1-1, with 10 bases aligning to TRBD1. The CDR3 covers 13 residues. After removal of 5 bases from V and 5 bases from J, the junction contained 2 bases not matched to a gene. CDR3 bases: TGTGCCAGCAGTGGACAGGGGGGAACTGAAGCTTTCTTT. It is translated as CASSGQGGTEAFF.

A note on this clonotype: A much larger clone differs from this one at a single base, so this may be a read error. The J gene is TRBJ1-4, the V gene TRBV12-3 or TRBV12-4; unclear D gene. This CDR3 spans 13 amino acids. The CDR3 DNA is TGTGCCAGCAGAGGGATGGCTAATGTAAAACTGTTTTTT. Its protein product is CASRGMANVKLFF.

The chain combines TRBV7-3 with TRBJ2-1, with D possibly TRBD2 on 6 matching bases. V was pared by 2 bases and J by 2 bases, with 16 bases between. CDR1 SGHTA and CDR2 FQGTGA come from the germline V gene. This CDR3 has 17 residues. Here the CDR3 reads CASSLSLASETYNEQFF. The CDR3 region has the DNA TGTGCCAGCAGCTTATCTTTGGCTAGCGAGACCTACAATGAGCAGTTCTTC.

Relative to its sample, this clonotype is medium-sized. The chain combines TRBV7-6 with TRBJ2-7; the match to TRBD2 covers 11 bases. Germline CDR1 SGHVS, CDR2 FNYEAQ. J gave up 2 bases and V 1 base, and 10 bases lay outside the gene matches. This CDR3 spans 18 amino acids. This CDR3 reads CASSLGTALAGGTYEQYF. Written as DNA, the CDR3 is TGTGCCAGCAGCTTAGGTACAGCCCTAGCGGGAGGAACCTACGAGCAGTACTTC.

This chain connects TRBV20-1 to TRBJ1-1, with TRBD1 matching 9 bases. This CDR3 comprises 15 residues. CDR1 and CDR2 from the germline V gene are DFQATT and SNEGSKA (reference sequence). The V segment lost 6 bases and the J segment 1 base; nucleotides outside the gene matches: 9. In DNA, the CDR3 is TGCAGTGCACAGGGACAGGGACACGGGAACACTGAAGCTTTCTTT. Translation: CSAQGQGHGNTEAFF.

By its share, this clonotype is medium-sized. The rearrangement links TRBV19 to TRBJ1-1; 7 bases match TRBD1. CDR1 is LNHDA, CDR2 SQIVND, per germline (reference sequence). J was trimmed by 2 bases and V by 7 bases; bases with no gene match: 10. CDR3 length equals 15 residues. The CDR3 bases are TGTGCCAGTAACAATCGGTACAGGGGTAACACTGAAGCTTTCTTT. Amino acids: CASNNRYRGNTEAFF.

The rearrangement uses TRBV6-2 or TRBV6-3 and TRBJ1-1, with D unresolved. V shed 3 bases and J shed 1 base, with 18 bases lying between them. From germline, CDR1 is MNHEY and CDR2 SVGEGT. The CDR3 length is 17 residues. The CDR3 region has the DNA TGTGCCAGCAGTTATACGAGGTGGGCGCGAGGGAACACTGAAGCTTTCTTT. It is translated as CASSYTRWARGNTEAFF.

Within the sample, this clonotype is large. The chain employs TRBV29-1 and TRBJ2-2; D is perhaps TRBD2 (6 bases). Germline loops: CDR1 SQVTM, CDR2 ANQGSEA. CDR3 length: 14 amino acids. V lost 5 bases to trimming and J lost 2 bases, with 12 bases between them. The CDR3 bases are TGCAGCGTTTTCGGAGGGGCAAACACCGGGGAGCTGTTTTTT. It specifies CSVFGGANTGELFF.

This clonotype was picked up many times. The DNA is omitted, as the CDR3 cannot be located on it reliably, and the CDR3 follows TCRdb's listing. The chain links TRBV6-2 or TRBV6-3 to TRBJ1-1; the table assigns TRBD1, which was not confirmed against the DNA. Germline CDR1 is MNHEY and CDR2 is SVGEGT. The CDR3 extends over 14 residues, inclusive of both ends. The CDR3 is CASSTSGQNTEAFF.

This clonotype is termed medium-sized. CDR3 residues: CASKTGTEAFF. CDR3 sequence (DNA): TGTGCCAGCAAGACAGGGACGGAAGCTTTCTTT. The V gene is TRBV12-3 or TRBV12-4, the J gene TRBJ1-1; TRBD1 agrees at 7 bases. The CDR3 is 11 residues long. Trimming took 7 bases from V and 8 from J; bases not matched to a gene: 4.

This clonotype is classed as medium-sized. CDR3 bases: TGTGCCAGCAGTTTAGGGCAGGGGGCTTATGGCACTGAAGCTTTCTTT. Translation gives CASSLGQGAYGTEAFF. The chain combines TRBV27 with TRBJ1-1; 8 bases match TRBD1. Trimming removed 2 bases from V and 4 bases from J; junction bases left unmatched: 9. The CDR3 loop spans 16 amino acids. Germline CDR1 is MNHEY and CDR2 is SMNVEV (reference sequence).

This rearrangement joins TRBV19 to TRBJ2-3; D gene ambiguous. V shed 1 base and J shed 3 bases, with 2 bases lying between them. Germline V gene sequence: CDR1 LNHDA, CDR2 SQIVND (reference sequence). The CDR3 consists of 12 residues. CDR3 DNA: TGTGCCAGTAGTATAGGGACAGATACGCAGTATTTT. Translating it yields CASSIGTDTQYF.

This chain uses TRBV20-1 with TRBJ2-5, with D uncertain. The germline gives CDR1 DFQATT, CDR2 SNEGSKA (reference sequence). This CDR3 has 11 amino acids. The V and J ends lost 7 bases and 5 bases respectively, with 11 bases between them. The CDR3 here is CSGEAIETQYF. The CDR3, as DNA: TGCAGTGGAGAGGCCATTGAGACCCAGTACTTC.

This clonotype is classed as medium-sized (0.01 to 0.1%). The chain employs TRBV27 and TRBJ2-2, with TRBD2 as a possible D gene (6 bases). V was pared by 5 bases and J by 5 bases, with 9 bases between. The CDR3 extends over 13 amino acids. CDR1 and CDR2 (germline): MNHEY, SMNVEV (reference sequence). The DNA for the CDR3 is TGTGCCAGCAGTCATCGGGGGACCGGGGAGCTGTTTTTT. The encoded protein is CASSHRGTGELFF.

This clonotype qualifies as medium-sized (0.01 to 0.1%). The chain links TRBV27 to TRBJ2-2; no reliable D call. The ends were cut back, 2 bases at V and 1 base at J, with 11 bases in the middle. CDR3 length equals 16 residues. CDR1 is MNHEY, CDR2 SMNVEV, per germline (reference sequence). CDR3 bases: TGTGCCAGCAGTTTACCGGCTCCAGGGAACACCGGGGAGCTGTTTTTT. Its translation: CASSLPAPGNTGELFF.

This clonotype is categorized as medium-sized. This chain joins TRBV27 and TRBJ2-7; 10 nucleotides agree with TRBD2. Germline V CDR1 and CDR2: MNHEY, SMNVEV (reference sequence). V lost 6 bases and J lost 6; bases outside the gene matches: 11. This CDR3 comprises 15 residues. CDR3 sequence reads: CASSPVLAGEGEQYF. The CDR3 nucleotides are TGTGCCAGCAGCCCCGTCCTAGCGGGAGAAGGCGAGCAGTACTTC.

In this sample, this clonotype turned up a few times. This chain joins TRBV12-3 or TRBV12-4 and TRBJ2-4; 8 nucleotides line up with TRBD1. The CDR3 is 16 residues long. The trim removed 4 bases at V and 1 base at J, leaving 6 bases unmatched. In nucleotides, the CDR3 is TGTGCCAGCAGTTCGACAGGGGCCCAGGCCAAAAACATTCAGTACTTC. This sequence encodes CASSSTGAQAKNIQYF.

By its share, this clonotype is medium-sized (0.01 to 0.1%). The rearrangement joins TRBV5-6 to TRBJ2-7, with D perhaps TRBD1 (6 bases). Trimming shortened V by 0 bases and J by 0 bases, and 7 bases separated the two germline ends. This CDR3 comprises 14 residues. Germline V gene lookup returns CDR1 SGHDT and CDR2 YYEEEE. CDR3 coding DNA: TGTGCCAGCAGCTTGGACAGGGTCTCCTACGAGCAGTACTTC. The encoded protein is CASSLDRVSYEQYF.

The rearrangement joins TRBV12-3 or TRBV12-4 to TRBJ1-2; 7 bases are a match to TRBD1. V was clipped by 1 base and J by 14 bases; unmatched bases: 4. CDR3 size: 11 residues. CDR3 coding DNA: TGTGCCAGCAGTTTAGGGACAGGAGATACCTTC. It specifies CASSLGTGDTF.

The sample holds a few counts of this clonotype. For the CDR3, the DNA is TGTGCCATCACCTTGCTCAGGGGAATAGGGCCCCAGCATTTT. This codes for CAITLLRGIGPQHF. The rearrangement links TRBV6-1 to TRBJ1-5; maybe TRBD1 (6 bases). The germline gives CDR1 MNHNS, CDR2 SASEGT. V lost 10 bases to trimming and J lost 9 bases, with 22 bases between them. CDR3 length: 14 residues.

This clonotype has only a few counts. The chain employs TRBV7-2 and TRBJ1-2, with a weak D call TRBD1 (5 bases). CDR1 and CDR2 (germline): SGHTA, FQGNSA. The CDR3 extends over 13 amino acids. The ends were cut back, 5 bases at V and 5 bases at J, with 12 bases in the middle. CDR3 nucleotides: TGTGCCAGCAGCCCAGGGACGGAATATGGCTACACCTTC. As protein: CASSPGTEYGYTF.

This clonotype counts as medium-sized. The chain couples TRBV19 to TRBJ1-2; perhaps TRBD1 as D (5 bases). Per germline, CDR1 LNHDA and CDR2 SQIVND (reference sequence). This CDR3 has 15 amino acids. V shed 3 bases and J shed 4 bases, with 15 bases lying between them. The CDR3 region has the DNA TGTGCCAGTAGTATCAGGGACCGCTTATTCTATGGCTACACCTTC. Translation gives CASSIRDRLFYGYTF.

A few counts support this clonotype. The chain employs TRBV6-4 and TRBJ1-2; D gene unclear. V was shortened by 3 bases and J by 8 bases, with 10 bases between the two germline ends. CDR3 length: 12 residues. Germline V gene lookup returns CDR1 MRHNA and CDR2 SNTAGT. Here the CDR3 reads CASSEGFGGYTF. CDR3 nucleotide sequence: TGTGCCAGCAGTGAAGGGTTCGGAGGCTACACCTTC.

This clonotype was found a few times. The rearrangement links TRBV5-1 to TRBJ1-2; no reliable D call. CDR3 size: 13 residues. V lost 2 bases and J lost 8, with 13 bases in between. Germline lookup yields CDR1 SGHRS and CDR2 YFSETQ. CDR3 DNA sequence: TGCGCCAGCAGCTTAGAGGACGGTGGCGGCTACACCTTC. The encoded protein is CASSLEDGGGYTF.

The chain joins TRBV4-3 to TRBJ2-5, with 9 bases that match TRBD2. The CDR3 is made up of 18 amino acids. CDR1 is LGHNA and CDR2 is YSLEER in the germline V gene. Losses at the gene ends were 0 bases for V and 2 bases for J; bases not matched to a gene: 10. CDR3 residues: CASSQETVAGAIQETQYF. The CDR3 DNA is TGCGCCAGCAGCCAAGAGACCGTAGCGGGAGCCATTCAAGAGACCCAGTACTTC.